Presented here are 27 T cell receptor beta chains from one specimen sequenced in a study of vaccination effects on CD4 cells after COVID-19. Clones were sequenced by immunoSEQ multiplex PCR, and TCRdb holds only the in-frame ones, with some missing. The table has around 66,000 clones, 70% to 85% seen once. Before any sequencing was done, the ViraFEST assay used viral peptide pools to expand antigen-specific CD4+ T cells. The culture ran for 10 days, and then CD4+ T cells were isolated. The vaccine recipients had no prior SARS-CoV-2 infection, with negative nucleocapsid antibodies. What these receptors recognize is not known. The material was CD4+ T cells from PBMCs cultured with HCoV-OC43 spike peptides, obtained before COVID-19 vaccination. Subset here: HCoV-OC43 spike overlapping peptide pool stimulation. The origin of the receptors is a human donor who received a COVID-19 vaccine.

This sequence joins TRBV24-1 and TRBJ1-2; no reliable D call. Germline loops: CDR1 KGHDR, CDR2 SFDVKD. Trimming left V 5 bases short and J 6 bases short, with 15 bases between. This CDR3 contains 14 residues. The CDR3 reads CATSGPGPSNGYTF. CDR3 coding DNA: TGTGCCACCAGTGGCCCCGGACCCAGTAATGGCTACACCTTC.

This clone was seen a handful of times. This chain connects TRBV30 to TRBJ2-1; 7 nucleotides align to TRBD2. CDR3 length: 12 amino acids. From germline, CDR1 is GTSNPN and CDR2 SVGIG (reference sequence). V shed 1 base and J 12 bases; nucleotides not matched to a gene: 6. CDR3 DNA sequence: TGTGCCTGGAGTGACCAGTGGGGGGGGCAGTTCTTC. It specifies CAWSDQWGGQFF.

This clone was counted a few times. The rearrangement joins TRBV5-6 to TRBJ2-2; a weak D match, TRBD1 (7 bases). V was pared by 5 bases and J by 1 base, with 12 bases between. CDR3 length: 15 amino acids. From germline, CDR1 is SGHDT and CDR2 YYEEEE. The CDR3 DNA follows: TGTGCCAGCAGAGGAGGGGGCAAGAACACCGGGGAGCTGTTTTTT. Translating it yields CASRGGGKNTGELFF. The entire variable domain, with the rest obtained from reference TRBV5-6 and TRBJ2-2, is as follows: DAGVTQSPTHLIKTRGQQVTLRCSPKSGHDTVSWYQQALGQGPQFIFQYYEEEERQRGNFPDRFSGHQFPNYSSELNVNALLLGDSALYLCASRGGGKNTGELFFGEGSRLTVL.

This clone was observed a handful of times. V is TRBV3-1 (or the pseudogene TRBV3-2) and J is TRBJ2-1; D unclear. The V gene's germline CDR1 is LGHDT and CDR2 YNNKEL (reference sequence). This CDR3 contains 15 residues. V gave up 6 bases and J gave up 3 bases, with 15 bases separating them. CDR3 in DNA: TGTGCCAGCAGTCAGAACTCAGAAGACTACAATGAGCAGTTCTTC. Protein sequence: CASSQNSEDYNEQFF.

This clone was counted a single time. The V gene is TRBV5-1, the J gene TRBJ1-1; no clear D. Germline loops: CDR1 SGHRS, CDR2 YFSETQ. This CDR3 has 14 amino acids. Trimming left V 4 bases short and J 0 bases short, with 10 bases between. DNA for the CDR3: TGCGCCAGCAGCCCGGAGGAGGTGAACACTGAAGCTTTCTTT. It yields the protein CASSPEEVNTEAFF. The full variable domain, with the rest looked up from reference TRBV5-1 and TRBJ1-1, is KAGVTQTPRYLIKTRGQQVTLSCSPISGHRSVSWYQQTPGQGLQFLFEYFSETQRNKGNFPGRFSGRQFSNSRSEMNVSTLELGDSALYLCASSPEEVNTEAFFGQGTRLTVV.

The chain recombines TRBV7-2 with TRBJ1-1, with unresolved D. The V end lost 3 bases, the J end lost 0 bases, and 8 bases lay between the germline ends. This CDR3 is built from 14 residues. CDR1 and CDR2 from the germline V gene are SGHTA and FQGNSA. The CDR3 loop is CASSLGVLNTEAFF. CDR3 in DNA: TGTGCCAGCAGCTTGGGCGTCCTGAACACTGAAGCTTTCTTT. The variable domain in full, completed from reference TRBV7-2 and TRBJ1-1, reads GAGVSQSPSNKVTEKGKDVELRCDPISGHTALYWYRQSLGQGLEFLIYFQGNSAPDKSGLPSDRFSAERTGGSVSTLTIQRTQQEDSAVYLCASSLGVLNTEAFFGQGTRLTVV.

This clone has only a few counts. V gene TRBV19 combines with J gene TRBJ1-1; 7 positions agree with TRBD1. Germline V lookup: CDR1 LNHDA, CDR2 SQIVND (reference sequence). The CDR3 loop spans 16 amino acids. V shed 7 bases and J 4 bases; nucleotides not matched to a gene: 15. This CDR3 reads CASTQGGGWVGTEAFF. In DNA form, the CDR3 reads TGTGCCAGTACCCAAGGGGGCGGTTGGGTGGGCACTGAAGCTTTCTTT. The complete variable domain, with remaining parts taken from reference TRBV19 and TRBJ1-1, reads DGGITQSPKYLFRKEGQNVTLSCEQNLNHDAMYWYRQDPGQGLRLIYYSQIVNDFQKGDIAEGYSVSREKKESFPLTVTSAQKNPTAFYLCASTQGGGWVGTEAFFGQGTRLTVV.

This rearrangement joins TRBV7-9 to TRBJ1-2; a possible D gene is TRBD1 (5 bases). The CDR3 sequence is 14 residues long. Germline V gives CDR1 SEHNR, CDR2 FQNEAQ (reference sequence). Trimming took 5 bases from V and 4 from J, leaving 14 bases between them. The CDR3 DNA is TGTGCCAGCAGCAATACCGGGGGGGTCTATGGCTACACCTTC. It encodes CASSNTGGVYGYTF.

The chain links TRBV12-3 or TRBV12-4 to TRBJ2-5, with D tentatively TRBD1 (6 bases). There are 13 residues in the CDR3. V lost 6 bases and J 1 base, leaving 9 bases between the germline ends. The CDR3 bases are TGTGCCAGCAGCGGGACACTCCAAGAGACCCAGTACTTC. This gives the protein CASSGTLQETQYF.

The chain has TRBV11-2 and TRBJ1-1; D possibly corresponds to TRBD1 (5 bases). The CDR3 runs 15 residues. Deletions cut 3 bases from V and 0 bases from J, with 11 bases between. The germline CDR1 and CDR2 sequences are SGHAT and FQNNGV. The CDR3 loop reads CASSLKGTMNTEAFF. The DNA for the CDR3 is TGTGCCAGCAGCTTGAAGGGGACCATGAACACTGAAGCTTTCTTT.

The chain couples TRBV2 to TRBJ2-2; a weak D match, TRBD1 (5 bases). Per germline, CDR1 SNHLY and CDR2 FYNNEI. The CDR3 is 15 residues long. Trimming took off 6 bases at V and 5 bases at J, with 16 bases between the two ends. CDR3 loop: CASRGVSRLTGELFF. The CDR3 DNA follows: TGTGCCAGCAGAGGGGTGTCTAGGCTTACCGGGGAGCTGTTTTTT.

The gene calls are TRBV5-4 and TRBJ2-3; 11 positions agree with TRBD2. CDR1 is SGHNT and CDR2 is YYREEE in the germline V gene (reference sequence). The CDR3 runs to 17 residues. The V and J ends lost 4 bases and 6 bases, in that order; junction bases with no gene match: 13. The CDR3 region is CASSPQVASGGRDTQYF. In DNA, the CDR3 is TGTGCCAGCAGCCCCCAGGTCGCTAGCGGGGGGCGCGATACGCAGTATTTT.

V usage is TRBV6-6 and J usage is TRBJ1-5, with a possible D match to TRBD1 (6 bases). V dropped 6 bases and J dropped 1 base, with 13 bases sitting between them. The CDR3 consists of 15 residues. CDR1 MNHNY and CDR2 SVGAGI come from the germline V gene (reference sequence). The CDR3 bases are TGTGCCAGCAGCACCGACGGACAGAGCAATCAGCCCCAGCATTTT. Amino acids: CASSTDGQSNQPQHF.

This chain connects TRBV6-1 to TRBJ2-2, with D perhaps matching TRBD2 (6 bases). Trimming took off 3 bases at V and 5 bases at J, with 16 bases between the two ends. This CDR3 has 16 amino acids. Germline V gene lookup returns CDR1 MNHNS and CDR2 SASEGT. CDR3 sequence reads: CASSDPGGSRTGELFF. DNA for the CDR3: TGTGCCAGCAGTGACCCCGGGGGTTCGAGGACCGGGGAGCTGTTTTTT.

The chain uses TRBV18 and TRBJ1-1, with 8 bases aligning to TRBD1. Germline V gene data show CDR1 as KGHSH and CDR2 as LQKENI. Losses at the gene ends were 3 bases for V and 1 base for J; bases not matched to a gene: 1. The CDR3 loop spans 14 amino acids. The CDR3 bases are TGTGCCAGCTCACCGGGGACAGGGAACACTGAAGCTTTCTTT. Its protein product is CASSPGTGNTEAFF.

CDR3 residues: CASSPRPGGVNEQFF. The DNA for the CDR3 is TGCGCCAGCAGCCCCCGTCCGGGGGGCGTGAATGAGCAGTTCTTC. The J gene is TRBJ2-1, the V gene TRBV4-1, with a tentative D call TRBD2 (7 bases). The germline CDR1 and CDR2 sequences are MGHRA and YSYEKL. Trimming took 4 bases from V and 7 from J, leaving 17 bases between them. The CDR3 has 15 amino acids.

The chain has TRBV30 and TRBJ1-1; 7 bases map to TRBD1. Germline trimming cut 0 bases from V and 0 bases from J; bases unmatched to any gene: 4. CDR1 is GTSNPN and CDR2 is SVGIG in the germline V gene (reference sequence). The length of the CDR3 is 15 residues. The CDR3 nucleotides are TGTGCCTGGAGTGTAAGGGGGCTGATGAACACTGAAGCTTTCTTT. Translation gives CAWSVRGLMNTEAFF.

The chain uses TRBV24-1 and TRBJ1-4; D is ambiguous. In germline, CDR1 is KGHDR, CDR2 SFDVKD. The CDR3 runs 13 residues. V shed 6 bases and J shed 8 bases, with 12 bases lying between them. The CDR3 DNA follows: TGTGCCACCAGTCGGACTTCGGGGGAAAAACTGTTTTTT. Residues: CATSRTSGEKLFF.

The chain carries TRBV24-1 and TRBJ2-1, with 8 nucleotides matching TRBD2. The germline CDR1 and CDR2 sequences are KGHDR and SFDVKD. Losses at the gene ends were 5 bases for V and 8 bases for J; bases not matched to a gene: 19. CDR3 length equals 18 residues. The CDR3 here is CATSGIIGGAAVSDEQFF. CDR3 in DNA: TGTGCCACCAGTGGTATCATCGGGGGGGCCGCCGTTTCTGATGAGCAGTTCTTC.

V gene TRBV7-9 combines with J gene TRBJ2-3; 12 bases fit TRBD2. Germline assignment: CDR1 SEHNR and CDR2 FQNEAQ (reference sequence). V lost 6 bases, J lost 2 bases, and 3 bases stayed unmatched. The CDR3 length is 15 residues. CDR3 nucleotide sequence: TGTGCCAGCAGTTGGACTAGCGGGGCCACAGATACGCAGTATTTT. This translates into CASSWTSGATDTQYF.

The chain has TRBV18 and TRBJ1-5; D is perhaps TRBD1 (6 bases). Per the germline V gene, CDR1 is KGHSH and CDR2 is LQKENI. The CDR3 is made up of 14 amino acids. V lost 2 bases and J 4 bases, leaving 9 bases between the germline ends. This chain's CDR3 is CASSPYRDNQPQHF. The CDR3 DNA is TGTGCCAGCTCACCATACAGGGATAATCAGCCCCAGCATTTT.

This clone has a handful of counts. This rearrangement joins TRBV21-1 to TRBJ2-7. TRBV21-1 represents a pseudogene. The CDR3 sequence is 16 residues long. The CDR3 here is CASSKAGSTPSYEQYV. In DNA, the CDR3 is TGTGCCAGCAGCAAAGCTGGGTCTACCCCTTCCTACGAGCAGTACGTC.

There are a few counts of this clone. This chain connects TRBV6-7 to TRBJ2-5; TRBD1 or TRBD2 may be the D gene (5 bases each). TRBV6-7 is labeled an ORF, and its function is uncertain. The CDR3 is 13 amino acids. V gave up 5 bases and J gave up 5 bases, with 12 bases separating them. The CDR3 coding sequence is TGTGCCAGCAGTGCCTCTGGGGGTGAGACCCAGTACTTC. Translation: CASSASGGETQYF.

In this sample, this clone turned up a few times. This sequence joins TRBV30 and TRBJ1-5; 9 bases line up with TRBD1. The CDR3 runs to 15 residues. V lost 2 bases and J lost 6; bases outside the gene matches: 8. Germline V CDR1 and CDR2: GTSNPN, SVGIG (reference sequence). Here the CDR3 DNA reads TGTGCCTGGAGTAGCACCGGGACAGGGATTCAGCCCCAGCATTTT. Amino acid sequence: CAWSSTGTGIQPQHF. The whole variable domain, filled in from reference TRBV30 and TRBJ1-5, reads SQTIHQWPATLVQPVGSPLSLECTVEGTSNPNLYWYRQAAGRGLQLLFYSVGIGQISSEVPQNLSASRPQDRQFILSSKKLLLSDSGFYLCAWSSTGTGIQPQHFGDGTRLSIL.

V gene TRBV9 combines with J gene TRBJ2-2, with 8 bases that match TRBD1. Germline V gene lookup returns CDR1 SGDLS and CDR2 YYNGEE. The CDR3 extends over 15 amino acids. Germline trimming cut 0 bases from V and 7 bases from J; bases unmatched to any gene: 5. The CDR3, as DNA: TGTGCCAGCAGCGTAGTACCAGGGGGCGTCGGGGAGCTGTTTTTT. It encodes CASSVVPGGVGELFF.

The rearrangement joins TRBV5-1 to TRBJ1-4, with 9 bases fitting TRBD1. Germline V gene lookup returns CDR1 SGHRS and CDR2 YFSETQ. This CDR3 has 16 residues. Germline trimming cut 3 bases from V and 3 bases from J; bases unmatched to any gene: 6. The DNA of the CDR3 is TGCGCCAGCAGCTGGACAGGGGCGCAGGCTAATGAAAAACTGTTTTTT. Its translation: CASSWTGAQANEKLFF.

The J gene is TRBJ1-4, the V gene TRBV5-6; D gene ambiguous. The V and J ends lost 1 base and 3 bases respectively, with 10 bases between them. This CDR3 contains 15 residues. Germline lookup yields CDR1 SGHDT and CDR2 YYEEEE. CDR3 sequence reads: CASSLMQMPNEKLFF. CDR3 coding DNA: TGTGCCAGCAGCTTGATGCAGATGCCTAATGAAAAACTGTTTTTT.